Below are 14 T cell receptor beta chains sequenced from a single sample in a study of T cell responses to AZD1222 COVID-19 vaccine (dated by TCRdb to the early 2020s). Explained via the paper, the time point label denotes: baseline before first vaccination. The sample's treatment or condition label is to be understood as: meningococcal conjugate vaccine given as trial control. Library prep was done by the immunoSEQ multiplex PCR assay. TCRdb provides this immuneACCESS table in a form limited to in-frame rearrangements. Some clones are lacking; in checked studies, under half of them reflect an unresolved V gene, and why the rest are absent is not known. In all, the sample holds roughly 180,000 clones, and about nine tenths of those were seen once. The ten top clones hold 2.5% to 3% of the sample. The sequencing used peripheral blood, collected on day 0 of MenACWY control vaccination. Source of these receptors: an adult in good health.

The V gene is TRBV19, the J gene TRBJ2-1; 9 nucleotides line up with TRBD2. There are 15 residues in the CDR3. CDR1 and CDR2 (germline): LNHDA, SQIVND (reference sequence). Trimming at V came to 3 bases and at J to 6 bases, leaving 6 bases not matched to a gene. CDR3 protein: CASSILSSGTNEQFF. CDR3 nucleotide sequence: TGTGCCAGTAGTATTCTCTCTAGCGGGACCAATGAGCAGTTCTTC.

This rearrangement joins TRBV6-1 to TRBJ1-6; 7 bases map to TRBD1. Germline loops: CDR1 MNHNS, CDR2 SASEGT. The length of the CDR3 is 16 residues. J was trimmed by 1 base and V by 4 bases; bases with no gene match: 4. CDR3 region: CASSVRQGSYNSPLHF. Here the CDR3 DNA reads TGTGCCAGCAGTGTACGACAGGGATCCTATAATTCACCCCTCCACTTT.

The chain recombines TRBV5-4 with TRBJ1-2, with D unresolved. The V end was cut by 6 bases, the J end by 4 bases, with 16 bases between. The germline CDR1 and CDR2 sequences are SGHNT and YYREEE (reference sequence). This CDR3 has 14 residues. The DNA of the CDR3 is TGTGCCAGCAAGAATGGAGGGAGGGCCTATGGCTACACCTTC. Translating gives CASKNGGRAYGYTF.

V gene TRBV7-9 combines with J gene TRBJ1-3; maybe TRBD1 (6 bases). CDR1 and CDR2 (germline): SEHNR, FQNEAQ (reference sequence). The CDR3 runs to 15 residues. Trimming shortened V by 8 bases and J by 4 bases, and 18 bases separated the two germline ends. This CDR3 is CASPRGGATGNTIYF. In DNA, the CDR3 is TGTGCCAGCCCACGTGGGGGGGCCACCGGAAACACCATATATTTT.

V gene TRBV28 combines with J gene TRBJ2-7; TRBD2 agrees at 10 bases. The V and J ends lost 3 bases and 0 bases, in that order; junction bases with no gene match: 14. This CDR3 spans 19 amino acids. Germline V gene lookup returns CDR1 MDHEN and CDR2 SYDVKM. The CDR3 DNA reads as TGTGCCAGCAGTTTTGATTCTAGCGGGAGTGACGGGAGCTCCTACGAGCAGTACTTC. It specifies CASSFDSSGSDGSSYEQYF.

This clone was seen a handful of times. V gene TRBV3-1 (or the pseudogene TRBV3-2) combines with J gene TRBJ1-5, with a tentative D call TRBD1 (5 bases). Trimming pared 1 base from V and 5 bases from J, leaving 9 bases between. CDR3 size: 14 residues. CDR1 and CDR2 (germline): LGHDT, YNNKEL (reference sequence). CDR3 loop: CASSQGQGYQPQHF. The CDR3 DNA reads TGTGCCAGCAGCCAAGGCCAGGGCTATCAGCCCCAGCATTTT.

The chain couples TRBV5-4 to TRBJ1-2, with a possible D match to TRBD1 (5 bases). This CDR3 is 15 amino acids long. Germline CDR1 reads SGHNT; CDR2 reads YYREEE (reference sequence). The ends were cut back, 0 bases at V and 3 bases at J, with 12 bases in the middle. CDR3 sequence reads: CASSLVGDRDYGYTF. In DNA form, the CDR3 reads TGTGCCAGCAGCTTGGTGGGGGACCGGGACTATGGCTACACCTTC. Looking up the rest from reference TRBV5-4 and TRBJ1-2 gives the full variable domain: ETGVTQSPTHLIKTRGQQVTLRCSSQSGHNTVSWYQQALGQGPQFIFQYYREEENGRGNFPPRFSGLQFPNYSSELNVNALELDDSALYLCASSLVGDRDYGYTFGSGTRLTVV.

The gene calls are TRBV12-3 or TRBV12-4 and TRBJ2-7; 7 positions agree with TRBD2. Germline trimming cut 6 bases from V and 8 bases from J; bases unmatched to any gene: 7. The CDR3 has 12 amino acids. The CDR3 region is CASSTLGGKQYF. The CDR3 DNA reads TGTGCCAGCAGCACTCTCGGGGGGAAGCAGTACTTC.

The CDR3 bases are TGTGCCAGCAGGGTAGAAGGGAGGGTCAGCTACGAGCAGTACTTC. Translating gives CASRVEGRVSYEQYF. This rearrangement joins TRBV6-4 to TRBJ2-7; TRBD2 matches at 7 bases. With 6 bases clipped from V and 3 bases from J, the junction kept 11 bases outside the gene matches. This CDR3 comprises 15 residues. Germline V CDR1 and CDR2: MRHNA, SNTAGT.

The chain links TRBV14 to TRBJ2-4; TRBD1 aligns across 7 bases. V lost 2 bases, J lost 5 bases, and 3 bases stayed unmatched. The CDR3 totals 14 residues. Germline values: CDR1 SGHDN, CDR2 FVKESK. The chain's CDR3 is CASSQIDRENIQYF. CDR3 DNA sequence: TGTGCCAGCAGCCAAATCGACAGGGAAAACATTCAGTACTTC.

The chain has TRBV7-6 and TRBJ2-7; no definite D call. Germline-derived CDR1 and CDR2 are SGHVS and FNYEAQ. The CDR3 runs 15 residues. Trimming cost V 1 base and J 0 bases, with 10 bases left between them. The CDR3 is CASSLGSGTSYEQYF. The CDR3, as DNA: TGTGCCAGCAGCTTAGGATCTGGCACCTCCTACGAGCAGTACTTC. The complete variable domain, with remaining parts taken from reference TRBV7-6 and TRBJ2-7, reads GAGVSQSPRYKVTKRGQDVALRCDPISGHVSLYWYRQALGQGPEFLTYFNYEAQQDKSGLPNDRFSAERPEGSISTLTIQRTEQRDSAMYRCASSLGSGTSYEQYFGPGTRLTVT.

The V and J genes are TRBV28 and TRBJ2-4; D remains ambiguous. V was clipped by 2 bases and J by 0 bases, with 8 bases between them. The CDR3 is made up of 15 amino acids. Germline CDR1 is MDHEN and CDR2 is SYDVKM. Here the CDR3 reads CASSLRVPAKNIQYF. The CDR3, as DNA: TGTGCCAGCAGTTTAAGGGTCCCAGCCAAAAACATTCAGTACTTC.

The gene calls are TRBV7-8 and TRBJ1-1; D remains ambiguous. Trimming cost V 4 bases and J 5 bases, with 8 bases left between them. The CDR3 is 12 amino acids. Per germline, CDR1 SGHVS and CDR2 FQNEAQ. CDR3 sequence (DNA): TGTGCCAGCAGCTCCCGTAAGACTGAAGCTTTCTTT. It specifies CASSSRKTEAFF.

The chain couples TRBV12-3 or TRBV12-4 to TRBJ2-7; TRBD2 aligns across 10 bases. V was clipped by 6 bases and J by 3 bases; unmatched bases: 2. The CDR3 sequence is 13 residues long. The CDR3 sequence is CASRRLAGYEQYF. The CDR3 DNA reads TGTGCCAGCAGGCGACTAGCGGGCTACGAGCAGTACTTC.